The T cell receptor beta chain under discussion was sequenced for a study of CD8 T cells in Susac syndrome. cDNA came from approximately 0.5 to 1 ug RNA primed by random hexamers. The immunoSEQ assay covered 54 Vbeta and 13 Jbeta segments for CDR3. TCRdb passed the immunoSEQ multiplex PCR reads through MiXCR, listing each CDR3 protein once. In the table there are fewer than 200,000 distinct CDR3 sequences, about 95% of which are singletons. CDR1 is DFQATT, CDR2 SNEGSKA, per germline (reference sequence). V was cut by 0 bases and J by 0 bases, with 8 bases left in between. The CDR3 contains 15 residues.

The chain combines TRBV20-1 with TRBJ2-2; D gene uncertain. This clonotype was sampled from a human donor in good health. The source material was CD4+ T cells from PBMCs. The CDR3 DNA reads TGCAGTGCTAGAGATACCCGTACGAACACCGGGGAGCTGTTTTTT. Its protein product is CSARDTRTNTGELFF.